The rows below give T cell receptor beta chains drawn from one sample of a study of blood T cell repertoires in COVID-19. Generated by immunoSEQ multiplex PCR, the TCRdb table keeps only in-frame clones and is missing some. In the table there are around 100,000 clones, about nine tenths of which are singletons. The sequencing sample was made of peripheral blood. All receptors derive from a human donor with active COVID-19. The donor label of this sample is uncertain. CDR3s include the opening cysteine and the closing phenylalanine or tryptophan. A D gene is named only where the DNA matches it firmly. The size field is filled for only some rows; it gives once, few, many or a size class.

d_gene	abundance	v_gene	j_gene	CDR3nt	CDR3aa
-	once	TRBV3-1/TRBV3-2	TRBJ1-2	TGTGCCAGCAGACAGGGTATCAGGGGCGCCTATGGCTACACCTTC	CASRQGIRGAYGYTF
TRBD2	-	TRBV4-2	TRBJ2-7	TGTGCCAGCAGCCAACAGGGACTAGCGGGAGACTACGAGCAGTACTTC	CASSQQGLAGDYEQYF
TRBD2	-	TRBV7-2	TRBJ2-5	TGTGCCAGCAGCTCTCTCCCGGGACTAGCGGGGGTAGAGACCCAGTACTTC	CASSSLPGLAGVETQYF
-	-	TRBV28	TRBJ2-7	TGTGCCAGCAGAGACAGACCCTTCTACGAGCAGTACTTC	CASRDRPFYEQYF
-	-	TRBV6-5	TRBJ1-4	TGTGCCAGCACCTTGTCGGGGGGTGCTAATGAAAAACTGTTTTTT	CASTLSGGANEKLFF
-	-	TRBV11-3	TRBJ2-7	TGTGCCAGCAGCTTACGTCAGATCTACGAGCAGTACTTC	CASSLRQIYEQYF
TRBD2	-	TRBV27	TRBJ2-3	TGTGCCAGCAGTTTGACCCCTAGCGGGGGGATAGATACGCAGTATTTT	CASSLTPSGGIDTQYF
TRBD1	-	TRBV7-9	TRBJ2-7	TGTGCCAGCAGCTTACAGGGGGCCTCAACCTACGAGCAGTACTTC	CASSLQGASTYEQYF
-	few	TRBV5-6	TRBJ1-3	TGTGCCAGCAGCTTATCGGGAAACACCATATATTTT	CASSLSGNTIYF
-	-	TRBV6-2/TRBV6-3	TRBJ1-4	TGTGCCAGCAGTACCCGGGGATTAAATGAAAAACTGTTTTTT	CASSTRGLNEKLFF
-	-	TRBV13	TRBJ1-1	TGTGCCAGCAGCCCCCGAAAGGGAGGGTTGGTCACTGAAGCTTTCTTT	CASSPRKGGLVTEAFF
-	-	TRBV19	TRBJ2-2	TGTGCCAGTAGTATCCAAAAGAACACCGGGGAGCTGTTTTTT	CASSIQKNTGELFF
-	once	TRBV5-4	TRBJ2-5	TGTGCCAGCAGGCGACAGGCTCCGGGGGAGACCCAGTACTTC	CASRRQAPGETQYF
TRBD1	-	TRBV7-9	TRBJ1-6	TGTGCCAGCAGCTACTCAGGGGGCCGCTCACCCCTCCACTTT	CASSYSGGRSPLHF
-	-	TRBV7-2	TRBJ2-3	TGTGCCAGCAGCTTAGCGCACGGGGGCACAGATACGCAGTATTTT	CASSLAHGGTDTQYF
TRBD1	-	TRBV5-1	TRBJ2-7	TGCGCCAGCAACTCGGACAGGGAAGACGAGCAGTACTTC	CASNSDREDEQYF
TRBD1	-	TRBV6-2/TRBV6-3	TRBJ1-2	TGTGCCAGCAGTTACCACACAGGGGGGTCGAACTATGGCTACACCTTC	CASSYHTGGSNYGYTF
-	-	TRBV25-1	TRBJ2-7	TGTGCCAGCAGGCGGGACGCGGTCTCCTACGAGCAGTACTTC	CASRRDAVSYEQYF
-	once	TRBV28	TRBJ2-2	TGTGCCAGCAAGGGGCACAGGGCCGCCGGGGAGCTGTTTTTT	CASKGHRAAGELFF
-	once	TRBV7-9	TRBJ1-2	TGTGCCAGCAGCCCACCGGTGGAGGGCTATGGCTACACCTTC	CASSPPVEGYGYTF
TRBD1	once	TRBV5-4	TRBJ1-2	TGTGCCAGCAGCCCCCGGACAGGGGGGGATGGCTACACCTTC	CASSPRTGGDGYTF
-	-	TRBV19	TRBJ1-1	TGTGCCAGTAGTATGGTTGGCGGGGCCCACACTGAAGCTTTCTTT	CASSMVGGAHTEAFF
TRBD2	-	TRBV5-1	TRBJ2-2	TGCGCCAGCAGCTTGTTTTTTTCTCCTAGCGGGGGTGACAAGAACACCGGGGAGCTGTTTTTT	CASSLFFSPSGGDKNTGELFF
TRBD2	-	TRBV4-2	TRBJ2-3	TGTGCCAGCAGCCAAGAAGGACTAGCGGGGGGAAGCACAGATACGCAGTATTTT	CASSQEGLAGGSTDTQYF
-	-	TRBV6-5	TRBJ1-1	TGTGCCAGCAGCCAACAGGGGAACACTGAAGCTTTCTTT	CASSQQGNTEAFF
-	-	TRBV3-1/TRBV3-2	TRBJ1-3	TGTGCCAGCAGCCAAGAGCCGGGAAATACTGGAAACACCATATATTTT	CASSQEPGNTGNTIYF
-	once	TRBV11-3	TRBJ1-1	TGTGCCAGCAGCGCCCAGGGAGGGGCTGAAGCTTTCTTT	CASSAQGGAEAFF
-	-	TRBV6-5	TRBJ1-1	TGTGCCAGCAGTTTCCCCCCAGGGGCGGGTACTGAAGCTTTCTTT	CASSFPPGAGTEAFF
-	-	TRBV9	TRBJ1-6	TGTGCCAGCAGCGCCGCAGGGGCCTTGACACCCCTCCACTTT	CASSAAGALTPLHF
TRBD1	once	TRBV18	TRBJ2-7	TGTGCCAGCTCACCCTCCAGGGGGCGAGGGGAGCAGTACTTC	CASSPSRGRGEQYF
TRBD1	-	TRBV7-8	TRBJ2-2	TGTGCCAGCAGCCCCAGACAGGGTGAGGGCACCGGGGAGCTGTTTTTT	CASSPRQGEGTGELFF
-	-	TRBV5-8	TRBJ2-3	TGTGCCAGCAGCCTGGACCGGGACTCACCGGTGAAGGCGCAGTATTTT	CASSLDRDSPVKAQYF
-	-	TRBV7-2	TRBJ2-1	TGTGCCAGCAGCTCAATTCCGGGTAACAATGAGCAGTTCTTC	CASSSIPGNNEQFF
-	-	TRBV5-6	TRBJ2-7	TGTGCCAGCAGCTTCGGCAGGACCTACGAGCAGTACTTC	CASSFGRTYEQYF
TRBD1	-	TRBV9	TRBJ1-3	TGTGCCAGCAGCGTGACGACAGGGTTGGGTGGAAACACCATATATTTT	CASSVTTGLGGNTIYF
-	-	TRBV5-1	TRBJ2-5	TGCGCCAGCCGTCTAGGAGGGCAAGAGACCCAGTACTTC	CASRLGGQETQYF
-	few	TRBV11-3	TRBJ2-7	TGTGCCAGCAGCTTACAGGGGCCAAGCTCCTACGAGCAGTACTTC	CASSLQGPSSYEQYF
TRBD1	-	TRBV19	TRBJ1-6	TGTGCCAGTAGTTCCAGGACAGGGAGCTCCTATAATTCACCCCTCCACTTT	CASSSRTGSSYNSPLHF
TRBD2	-	TRBV6-5	TRBJ2-7	TGTGCCAGCACCCGAGGGGGACTAGCGGGAAACGAGCAGTACTTC	CASTRGGLAGNEQYF
TRBD1	-	TRBV7-8	TRBJ2-3	TGTGCCAGCAGCTTTAGGACAGGGGGAACAGATACGCAGTATTTT	CASSFRTGGTDTQYF